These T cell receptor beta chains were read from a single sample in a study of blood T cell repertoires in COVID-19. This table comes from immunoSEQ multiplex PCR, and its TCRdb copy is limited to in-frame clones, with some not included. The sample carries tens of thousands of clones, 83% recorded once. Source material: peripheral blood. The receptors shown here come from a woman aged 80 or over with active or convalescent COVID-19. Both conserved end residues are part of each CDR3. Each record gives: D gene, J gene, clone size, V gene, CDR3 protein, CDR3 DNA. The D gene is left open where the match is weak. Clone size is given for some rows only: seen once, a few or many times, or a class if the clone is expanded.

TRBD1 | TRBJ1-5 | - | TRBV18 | CASSRGQAVDQPQHF | TGTGCCAGCTCACGGGGACAGGCTGTCGATCAGCCCCAGCATTTT
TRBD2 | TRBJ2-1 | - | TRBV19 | CASSLPPSGGYNEQFF | TGTGCCAGTAGTCTCCCACCTAGCGGGGGGTACAATGAGCAGTTCTTC
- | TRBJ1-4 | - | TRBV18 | CASSPYPRATNEKLFF | TGTGCCAGCTCACCATATCCCCGTGCAACTAATGAAAAACTGTTTTTT
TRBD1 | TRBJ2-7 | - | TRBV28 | CASSYTPRDRNSYEQYF | TGTGCCAGCAGTTATACCCCACGGGACAGGAACTCCTACGAGCAGTACTTC
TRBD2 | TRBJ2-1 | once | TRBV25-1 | CASSKTLAGGMFF | TGTGCCAGCTCTAAAACTCTAGCGGGAGGTATGTTCTTC
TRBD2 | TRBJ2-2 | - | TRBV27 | CASRRGTSGTGELFF | TGTGCCAGCAGGCGGGGGACTAGCGGCACCGGGGAGCTGTTTTTT
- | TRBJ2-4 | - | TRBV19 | CASSIGPGRGNIQYF | TGTGCCAGTAGTATAGGTCCAGGGCGGGGAAACATTCAGTACTTC
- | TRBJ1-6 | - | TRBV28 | CASSLTGRNNSPLHF | TGTGCCAGCAGTTTAACGGGGAGAAATAATTCACCCCTCCACTTT
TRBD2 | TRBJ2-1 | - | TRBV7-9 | CASSLKAGVSYNEQFF | TGTGCCAGCAGCTTAAAAGCGGGAGTGTCCTACAATGAGCAGTTCTTC
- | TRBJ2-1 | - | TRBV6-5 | CASSYSEGNEQFF | TGTGCCAGCAGTTACTCCGAGGGCAATGAGCAGTTCTTC
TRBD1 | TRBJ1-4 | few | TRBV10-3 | CAISGSDRGGEKLFF | TGTGCCATCAGTGGGTCGGACAGGGGAGGGGAAAAACTGTTTTTT
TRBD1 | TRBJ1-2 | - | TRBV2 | CASSGQGDNYGYTF | TGTGCCAGCAGCGGACAGGGAGATAACTATGGCTACACCTTC
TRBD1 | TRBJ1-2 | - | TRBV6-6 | CASTNWDRYTF | TGTGCCAGCACTAATTGGGACAGGTACACCTTC
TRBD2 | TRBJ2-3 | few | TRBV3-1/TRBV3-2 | CASSQGLAETDTQYF | TGTGCCAGCAGCCAAGGACTAGCGGAGACAGATACGCAGTATTTT
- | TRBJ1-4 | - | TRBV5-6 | CASSSPRGMDEKLFF | TGTGCCAGCAGCTCTCCCAGGGGTATGGATGAAAAACTGTTTTTT
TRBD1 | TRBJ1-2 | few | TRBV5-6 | CASSSTGGNYGYTF | TGTGCCAGCAGCTCGACAGGGGGCAACTATGGCTACACCTTC
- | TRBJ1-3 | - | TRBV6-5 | CASSYRGLSGNTIYF | TGTGCCAGCAGTTACAGGGGGTTGTCTGGAAACACCATATATTTT
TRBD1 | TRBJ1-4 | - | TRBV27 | CASGGRGTGNEKLFF | TGTGCCAGCGGGGGAAGGGGGACAGGGAATGAAAAACTGTTTTTT
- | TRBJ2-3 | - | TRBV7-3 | CASSLSAGVTDTQYF | TGTGCCAGCAGCCTAAGTGCAGGGGTGACAGATACGCAGTATTTT
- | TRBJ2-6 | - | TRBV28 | CASSPMTAVSGANVLTF | TGTGCCAGCAGTCCGATGACAGCAGTCTCTGGGGCCAACGTCCTGACTTTC
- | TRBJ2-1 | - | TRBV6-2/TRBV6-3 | CASNPGENNEQFF | TGTGCCAGCAACCCGGGAGAGAACAATGAGCAGTTCTTC
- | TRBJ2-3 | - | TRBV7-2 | CASSLAQGSTDTQYF | TGTGCCAGCAGCTTAGCGCAGGGTAGCACAGATACGCAGTATTTT
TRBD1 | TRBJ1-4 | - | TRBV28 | CASSFTGTDNEKLFF | TGTGCCAGCAGTTTCACCGGGACAGATAATGAAAAACTGTTTTTT